This T cell receptor (beta chain) was recovered during a study of cytotoxic CD8 clonotypes in ibrutinib-treated CLL. Study-wide background: Median treatment time before response sampling was approximately twelve months, range 6 to 36.

With respect to this clone: What it binds is not known.

General study findings and limits: Among the clonotypes, public ones were uncommon and contracted or held stable on treatment. T-cell clonality at baseline went above that of age-matched healthy donors and rose and fell with circulating CD8+ T-cell counts.

The V and J ends lost 10 bases and 6 bases, in that order; junction bases with no gene match: 2. Germline V gene sequence: CDR1 LNHDA, CDR2 SQIVND (reference sequence). CDR3 length: 11 amino acids. Profiling relied on immunoSEQ multiplex PCR, and the TCRdb table lists in-frame clones only, not all of them. This table has approximately 160,000 clones, over 75% appearing once. Here the sequenced sample was PBMCs, taken at disease progression, from a patient treated with ibrutinib. The TCR sequence derives from a human donor with chronic lymphocytic leukemia. The chain links TRBV19 to TRBJ1-1, with TRBD1 identical over 10 bases. CDR3 amino acids: CATGTGAEAFF. DNA of the CDR3: TGTGCCACCGGGACAGGGGCTGAAGCTTTCTTT.